This T cell receptor (beta chain) was captured in a study of control samples from healthy donors and cancer patients. The germline gives CDR1 SEHNR, CDR2 FQNEAQ (reference sequence). The CDR3 is made up of 17 amino acids. J lost 5 bases, V lost 5 bases, and 9 bases had no gene match. Profiling relied on immunoSEQ multiplex PCR, and the TCRdb table lists in-frame clones only, not all of them. In the table there are around 190,000 clones, around 90% of which are singletons. V and J are TRBV7-9 and TRBJ2-5; 15 nucleotides line up with TRBD2. The sequence derives from a man younger than 45 in good health. The sequencing input was blood. This CDR3 is CASSPGLAGGYGETQYF. The CDR3 DNA reads as TGTGCCAGCAGCCCGGGACTAGCGGGAGGTTACGGGGAGACCCAGTACTTC.